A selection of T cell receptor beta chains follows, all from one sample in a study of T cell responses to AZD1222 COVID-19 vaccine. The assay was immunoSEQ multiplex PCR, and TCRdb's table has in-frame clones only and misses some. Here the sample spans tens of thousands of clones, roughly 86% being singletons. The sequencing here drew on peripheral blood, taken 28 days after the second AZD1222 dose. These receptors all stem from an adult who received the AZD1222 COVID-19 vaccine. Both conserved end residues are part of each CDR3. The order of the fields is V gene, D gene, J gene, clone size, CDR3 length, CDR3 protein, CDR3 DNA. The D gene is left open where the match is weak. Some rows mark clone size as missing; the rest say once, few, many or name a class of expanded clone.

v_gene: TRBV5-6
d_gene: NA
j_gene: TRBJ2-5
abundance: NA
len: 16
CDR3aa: CASSLGPPRGQETQYF
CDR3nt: TGTGCCAGCAGCTTGGGGCCCCCCAGGGGCCAAGAGACCCAGTACTTC

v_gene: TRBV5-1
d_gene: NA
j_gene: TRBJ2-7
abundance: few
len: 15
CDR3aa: CASRENTADLYEQYF
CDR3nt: TGCGCCAGCAGAGAGAATACGGCCGACCTCTACGAGCAGTACTTC

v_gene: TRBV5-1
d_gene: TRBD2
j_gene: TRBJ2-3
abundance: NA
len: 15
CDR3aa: CASSPAGGPPDTQYF
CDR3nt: TGCGCCAGCAGCCCAGCGGGAGGGCCGCCAGATACGCAGTATTTT

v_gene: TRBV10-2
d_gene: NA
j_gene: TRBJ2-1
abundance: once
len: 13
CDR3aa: CASGVLRWDEQFF
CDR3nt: TGCGCCAGCGGGGTCCTTAGGTGGGATGAGCAGTTCTTC

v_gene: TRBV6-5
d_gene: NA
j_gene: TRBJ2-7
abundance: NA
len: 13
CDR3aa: CASYHYTSYEQYF
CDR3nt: TGTGCCAGCTACCACTACACCTCCTACGAGCAGTACTTC

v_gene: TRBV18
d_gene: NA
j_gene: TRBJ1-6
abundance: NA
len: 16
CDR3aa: CASSPGGTLRNSPLHF
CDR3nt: TGTGCCAGCTCACCGGGGGGGACCCTCCGAAATTCACCCCTCCACTTT

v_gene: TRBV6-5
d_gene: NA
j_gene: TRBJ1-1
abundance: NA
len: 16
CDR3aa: CASSYPKSGGHTEAFF
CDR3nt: TGTGCCAGCAGTTACCCCAAGTCCGGGGGCCACACTGAAGCTTTCTTT

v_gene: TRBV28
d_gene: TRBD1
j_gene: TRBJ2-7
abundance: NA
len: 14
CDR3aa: CASRHRQGRHEQYF
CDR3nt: TGTGCCAGCAGACACCGACAGGGGCGGCACGAGCAGTACTTC

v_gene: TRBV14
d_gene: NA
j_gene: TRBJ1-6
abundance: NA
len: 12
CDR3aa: CASSQPGSPLHF
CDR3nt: TGTGCCAGCAGCCAACCTGGTTCACCCCTCCACTTT

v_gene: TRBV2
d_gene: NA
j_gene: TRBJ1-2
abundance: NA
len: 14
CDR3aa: CASSPGYTNYGYTF
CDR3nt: TGTGCCAGCAGTCCAGGCTATACTAACTATGGCTACACCTTC

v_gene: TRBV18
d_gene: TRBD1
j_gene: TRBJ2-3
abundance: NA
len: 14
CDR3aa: CASSAFLSGGIGYF
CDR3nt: TGTGCCAGCTCAGCGTTCCTGTCAGGGGGCATTGGGTATTTT

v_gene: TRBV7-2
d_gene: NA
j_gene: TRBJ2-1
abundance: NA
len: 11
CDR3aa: CASSPYNEQFF
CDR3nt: TGTGCCAGCAGCCCGTACAATGAGCAGTTCTTC